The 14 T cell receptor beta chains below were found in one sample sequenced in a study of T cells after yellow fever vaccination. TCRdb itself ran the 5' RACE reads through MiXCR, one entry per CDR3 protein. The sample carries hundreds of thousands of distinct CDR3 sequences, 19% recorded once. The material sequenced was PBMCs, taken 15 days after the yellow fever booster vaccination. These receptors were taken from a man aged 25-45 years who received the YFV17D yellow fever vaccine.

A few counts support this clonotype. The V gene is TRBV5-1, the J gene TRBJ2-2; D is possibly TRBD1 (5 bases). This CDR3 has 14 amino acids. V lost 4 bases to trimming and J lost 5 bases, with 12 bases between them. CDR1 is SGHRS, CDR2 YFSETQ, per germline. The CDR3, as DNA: TGCGCCAGCAGCGAGAGGACAAGAACCGGGGAGCTGTTTTTT. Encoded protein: CASSERTRTGELFF. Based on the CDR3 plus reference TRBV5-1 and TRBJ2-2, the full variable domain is KAGVTQTPRYLIKTRGQQVTLSCSPISGHRSVSWYQQTPGQGLQFLFEYFSETQRNKGNFPGRFSGRQFSNSRSEMNVSTLELGDSALYLCASSERTRTGELFFGEGSRLTVL.

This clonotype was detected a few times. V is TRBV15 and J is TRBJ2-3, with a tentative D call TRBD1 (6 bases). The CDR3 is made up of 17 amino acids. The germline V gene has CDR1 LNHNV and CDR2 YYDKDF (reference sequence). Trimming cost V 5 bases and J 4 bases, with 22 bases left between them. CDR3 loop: CATSAIPGQQLSDTQYF. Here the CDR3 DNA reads TGTGCCACCAGCGCAATTCCGGGACAACAACTTTCAGATACGCAGTATTTT.

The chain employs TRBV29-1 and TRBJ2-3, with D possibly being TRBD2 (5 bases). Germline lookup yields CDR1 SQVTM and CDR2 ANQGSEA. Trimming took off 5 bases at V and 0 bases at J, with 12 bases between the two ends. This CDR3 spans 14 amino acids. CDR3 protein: CSVRSGESTDTQYF. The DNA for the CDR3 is TGCAGCGTTCGGTCCGGGGAGAGCACAGATACGCAGTATTTT.

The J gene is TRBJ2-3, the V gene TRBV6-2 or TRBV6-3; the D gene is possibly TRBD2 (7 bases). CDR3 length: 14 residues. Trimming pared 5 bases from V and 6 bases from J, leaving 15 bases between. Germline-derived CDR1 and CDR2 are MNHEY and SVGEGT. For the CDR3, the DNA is TGTGCCAGCAGTCCGGGGGGCCCCGCGGATACGCAGTATTTT. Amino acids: CASSPGGPADTQYF.

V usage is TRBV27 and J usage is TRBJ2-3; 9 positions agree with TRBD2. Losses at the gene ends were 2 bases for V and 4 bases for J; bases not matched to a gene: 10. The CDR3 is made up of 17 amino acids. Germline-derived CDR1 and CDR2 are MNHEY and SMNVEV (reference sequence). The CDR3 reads CASSLRREGFVADTQYF. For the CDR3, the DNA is TGTGCCAGCAGTTTACGGCGGGAGGGGTTTGTAGCAGATACGCAGTATTTT.

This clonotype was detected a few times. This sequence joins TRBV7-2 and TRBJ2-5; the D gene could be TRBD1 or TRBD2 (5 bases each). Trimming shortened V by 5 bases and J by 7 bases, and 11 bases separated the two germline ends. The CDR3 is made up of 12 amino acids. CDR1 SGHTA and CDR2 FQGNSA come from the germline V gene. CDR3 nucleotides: TGTGCCAGCAGCCCGGGGACCCTGACCCAGTACTTC. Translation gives CASSPGTLTQYF.

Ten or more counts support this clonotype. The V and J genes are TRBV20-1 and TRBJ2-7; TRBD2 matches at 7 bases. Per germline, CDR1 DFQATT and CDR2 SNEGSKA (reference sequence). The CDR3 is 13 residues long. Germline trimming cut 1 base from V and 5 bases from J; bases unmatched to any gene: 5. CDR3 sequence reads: CSARGQTSHEQYF. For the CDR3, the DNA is TGCAGTGCTAGAGGCCAGACTAGCCACGAGCAGTACTTC.

As DNA, the CDR3 is TGTGCCAGCAGCCCACGACAGGGTCGAAGTGAAAAACTGTTTTTT. This gives the protein CASSPRQGRSEKLFF. The chain recombines TRBV7-4 with TRBJ1-4; TRBD1 agrees at 7 bases. CDR3 size: 15 residues. V was pared by 5 bases and J by 7 bases, with 10 bases of the junction left unmatched. Per germline, CDR1 SGHVT and CDR2 SQSDAQ.

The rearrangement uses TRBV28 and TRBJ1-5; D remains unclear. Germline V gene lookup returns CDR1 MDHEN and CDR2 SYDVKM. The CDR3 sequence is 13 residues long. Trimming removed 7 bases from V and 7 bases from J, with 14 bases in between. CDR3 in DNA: TGTGCCAGCACTAAGCAACCCGGGCAGCCCCAGCATTTT. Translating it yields CASTKQPGQPQHF.

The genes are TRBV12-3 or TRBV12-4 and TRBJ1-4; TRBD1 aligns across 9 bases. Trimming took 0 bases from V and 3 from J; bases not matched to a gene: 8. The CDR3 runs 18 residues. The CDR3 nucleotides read TGTGCCAGCAGTTTAGCCGGGACAGGGAATAGGGCTAATGAAAAACTGTTTTTT. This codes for CASSLAGTGNRANEKLFF.

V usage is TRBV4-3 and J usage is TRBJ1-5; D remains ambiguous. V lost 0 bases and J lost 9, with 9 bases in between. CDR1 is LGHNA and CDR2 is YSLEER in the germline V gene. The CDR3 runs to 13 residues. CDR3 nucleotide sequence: TGCGCCAGCAGCCAAGACGGCGCGGGGCCCCAGCATTTT. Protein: CASSQDGAGPQHF.

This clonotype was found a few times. CDR3 DNA sequence: TGCAGTGCTAGAGATGGCGGGAGCCTCTACGAGCAGTACTTC. It is translated as CSARDGGSLYEQYF. The rearrangement joins TRBV20-1 to TRBJ2-7; 7 nucleotides agree with TRBD2. The V gene end was trimmed by 0 bases and the J gene end by 3 bases; junction bases not matched to a gene: 5. The germline gives CDR1 DFQATT, CDR2 SNEGSKA (reference sequence). The CDR3 has 14 residues.

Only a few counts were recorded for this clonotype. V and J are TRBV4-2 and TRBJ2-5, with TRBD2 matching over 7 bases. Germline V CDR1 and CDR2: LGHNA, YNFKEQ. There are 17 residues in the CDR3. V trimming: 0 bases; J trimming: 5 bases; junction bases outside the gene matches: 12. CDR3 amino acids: CASSQDPITSERETQYF. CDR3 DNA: TGTGCCAGCAGCCAAGATCCCATAACTAGCGAGAGGGAGACCCAGTACTTC.

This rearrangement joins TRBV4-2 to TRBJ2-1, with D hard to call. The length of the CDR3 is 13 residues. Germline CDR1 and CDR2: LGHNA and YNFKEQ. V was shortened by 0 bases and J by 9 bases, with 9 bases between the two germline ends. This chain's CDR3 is CASSQDRRGEQFF. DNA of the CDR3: TGTGCCAGCAGCCAAGATCGGCGTGGTGAGCAGTTCTTC.